The 14 T cell receptor beta chains in this list originate from one sample, sequenced in a study of blood T cell repertoires in COVID-19 (dated by TCRdb to 2018 to 2021). Preparation of the library involved the immunoSEQ multiplex PCR assay. Imported from immuneACCESS, the table was reduced by TCRdb to in-frame sequences with V and J called. These copies leave out some clones; in studies compared against another copy, an unresolved V gene accounts for under half, and the cause of the remainder is not known. This sample lists roughly 300,000 clones; roughly nine tenths were detected once. Jointly, the top ten make up over 9.5% of the sample. The sample comprised peripheral blood. These receptors all stem from a young woman with COVID-19, enrolled during active disease.

The chain carries TRBV19 and TRBJ2-1, with 12 nucleotides matching TRBD2. The length of the CDR3 is 20 residues. V lost 5 bases, J lost 0 bases, and 14 bases stayed unmatched. Germline V lookup: CDR1 LNHDA, CDR2 SQIVND (reference sequence). The CDR3: CASSSTRLAGAEGSYNEQFF. CDR3 nucleotide sequence: TGTGCCAGTAGTTCAACCCGACTAGCGGGGGCCGAGGGCTCCTACAATGAGCAGTTCTTC.

As to this clone: One end of the junction varies from germline; a read error may be responsible. V usage is TRBV4-1 and J usage is TRBJ1-1; tentative D call: TRBD1 (6 bases). The CDR3 has 17 amino acids. The germline V gene encodes CDR1 MGHRA and CDR2 YSYEKL. CDR3 coding DNA: TGCGCCCGCAGCCGTGGGGGGGCCCGGGGGGCGAACACTGAAGCTTTCTTT. Protein: CARSRGGARGANTEAFF.

The genes are TRBV7-2 and TRBJ1-5; D is perhaps TRBD1 (6 bases). V was pared by 6 bases and J by 4 bases, with 10 bases between. The CDR3 has 13 amino acids. Germline CDR1 and CDR2: SGHTA and FQGNSA. CDR3 in amino acids: CASSYQGNQPQHF. CDR3 DNA sequence: TGTGCCAGCAGTTACCAGGGGAATCAGCCCCAGCATTTT. Supplemented by reference TRBV7-2 and TRBJ1-5, the full variable domain reads GAGVSQSPSNKVTEKGKDVELRCDPISGHTALYWYRQSLGQGLEFLIYFQGNSAPDKSGLPSDRFSAERTGGSVSTLTIQRTQQEDSAVYLCASSYQGNQPQHFGDGTRLSIL.

This sequence joins TRBV6-4 and TRBJ2-3; D is perhaps TRBD2 (6 bases). Germline V gene lookup returns CDR1 MRHNA and CDR2 SNTAGT. The length of the CDR3 is 14 residues. The V gene lost 4 bases and the J gene lost 0 bases, with 8 bases spanning the gap. Here the CDR3 reads CASSAGTSTDTQYF. Here the CDR3 DNA reads TGTGCCAGCAGTGCCGGGACTAGCACAGATACGCAGTATTTT.

The chain couples TRBV12-3 or TRBV12-4 to TRBJ1-2; the D gene is possibly TRBD1 (5 bases). The V gene lost 6 bases and the J gene lost 7 bases, with 15 bases spanning the gap. The CDR3 length is 13 residues. CDR3 sequence reads: CASRLGEAAGYTF. The CDR3 DNA reads as TGTGCCAGCAGGCTAGGGGAGGCGGCTGGCTACACCTTC.

In regard to this clone: Distinct nucleotide sequences in the sample also encode this CDR3. This chain connects TRBV6-5 to TRBJ2-7; TRBD1 aligns across 9 bases. Per the germline V gene, CDR1 is MNHEY and CDR2 is SVGAGI. The CDR3 totals 15 residues. V trimming: 0 bases; J trimming: 1 base; junction bases outside the gene matches: 1. The CDR3 DNA is TGTGCCAGCAGTTACTCCGGGACAGGGTCCTACGAGCAGTACTTC. Its translation is CASSYSGTGSYEQYF.

The chain recombines TRBV29-1 with TRBJ1-1; tentatively, D is TRBD1 (5 bases). The CDR3 consists of 16 residues. Germline CDR1 reads SQVTM; CDR2 reads ANQGSEA. The V end lost 7 bases, the J end lost 0 bases, and 21 bases lay between the germline ends. The CDR3 DNA sequence: TGCAGCGCCGCAAAGCGAGGGAGGGGTTTGAACACTGAAGCTTTCTTT. This gives the protein CSAAKRGRGLNTEAFF.

This chain links TRBV11-2 with TRBJ1-2, with D possibly being TRBD1 (5 bases). The ends were cut back, 5 bases at V and 0 bases at J, with 13 bases in the middle. In germline, CDR1 is SGHAT, CDR2 FQNNGV. The CDR3 runs 15 residues. CDR3 amino acids: CASSSQGLANYGYTF. The CDR3, as DNA: TGTGCCAGCAGCAGTCAGGGATTAGCTAACTATGGCTACACCTTC.

A few counts support this clone. This sequence joins TRBV10-2 and TRBJ2-1; tentatively, D is TRBD1 (6 bases). Germline loops: CDR1 WSHSY, CDR2 SAAADI. With 6 bases removed from V and 8 bases from J, the gap between germline ends came to 11 bases. This CDR3 is built from 12 residues. The CDR3 DNA follows: TGCGCCAGCAGACCTCAGGGGTATGAGCAGTTCTTC. Translating gives CASRPQGYEQFF.

In nucleotides, the CDR3 is TGTGCTTCTTCTCCCGGGACACATGAGACCCAGTACTTC. It translates to CASSPGTHETQYF. The rearrangement links TRBV19 to TRBJ2-5; a weak D match, TRBD1 (6 bases). The germline CDR1 and CDR2 sequences are LNHDA and SQIVND (reference sequence). The CDR3 length is 13 residues.

The V gene is TRBV2, the J gene TRBJ1-1, with D perhaps TRBD1 (5 bases). CDR1 is SNHLY and CDR2 is FYNNEI in the germline V gene. Trimming removed 3 bases from V and 4 bases from J, with 12 bases in between. The CDR3 consists of 14 residues. CDR3 amino acids: CASSETGVGTEAFF. The DNA for the CDR3 is TGTGCCAGCAGTGAGACGGGGGTGGGCACTGAAGCTTTCTTT.

V and J are TRBV15 and TRBJ2-5; the D gene is possibly TRBD2 (7 bases). Between the trimmed V and J ends, which lost 4 bases and 4 bases, there was a span of 16 bases. Germline loops: CDR1 LNHNV, CDR2 YYDKDF (reference sequence). The CDR3 sequence is 15 residues long. The chain's CDR3 is CATSMGGGPPETQYF. For the CDR3, the DNA is TGTGCCACCAGCATGGGGGGGGGCCCCCCAGAGACCCAGTACTTC.

The V gene is TRBV28, the J gene TRBJ1-1; tentative D call: TRBD1 (5 bases). This CDR3 is built from 12 residues. V shed 2 bases and J shed 9 bases, with 10 bases lying between them. Germline CDR1 is MDHEN and CDR2 is SYDVKM. CDR3 residues: CASSLPRQQAFF. DNA for the CDR3: TGTGCCAGCAGTTTACCCCGACAGCAAGCTTTCTTT.

The chain has TRBV19 and TRBJ1-2, with 12 positions matching TRBD1. Germline CDR1 LNHDA, CDR2 SQIVND (reference sequence). Trimming cost V 2 bases and J 4 bases; bases outside gene matches: 2. The CDR3 extends over 15 amino acids. CDR3 region: CASSIRDRGLYGYTF. The DNA of the CDR3 is TGTGCCAGTAGTATAAGGGACAGGGGGCTCTATGGCTACACCTTC.